The next 2 T cell receptor beta chains were all read from a single sample in a study of blood T cell repertoires in COVID-19 (dated by TCRdb to the early 2020s). Library preparation employed the immunoSEQ multiplex PCR assay. Imported from immuneACCESS, the table was reduced by TCRdb to in-frame sequences with V and J called. These copies leave out some clones; in studies compared against another copy, an unresolved V gene accounts for under half, and the cause of the remainder is not known. This sample holds 200,000 to 250,000 clones; roughly 92% were observed only once. The leading ten clones occupy 0.7% to 0.85% of the sample. The sequenced sample was peripheral blood. The receptor set was obtained from a man between 60 and 75 years old with COVID-19, enrolled during active disease.

This clone was picked up one time. The gene calls are TRBV19 and TRBJ2-7; D perhaps matches TRBD2 (5 bases). V was shortened by 3 bases and J by 3 bases, with 9 bases between the two germline ends. The germline V gene has CDR1 LNHDA and CDR2 SQIVND (reference sequence). CDR3 length: 13 amino acids. CDR3 sequence reads: CASSIGGYYEQYF. Written as DNA, the CDR3 is TGTGCCAGTAGTATTGGAGGATACTACGAGCAGTACTTC.

V gene TRBV28 combines with J gene TRBJ1-5; the D gene is possibly TRBD1 (6 bases). The germline gives CDR1 MDHEN, CDR2 SYDVKM. The CDR3 covers 16 residues. The V end was cut by 3 bases, the J end by 3 bases, with 15 bases between. The CDR3 nucleotides read TGTGCCAGCAGTTTTATTAGGCAGGGGTCCAATCAGCCCCAGCATTTT. Translated, it gives CASSFIRQGSNQPQHF.